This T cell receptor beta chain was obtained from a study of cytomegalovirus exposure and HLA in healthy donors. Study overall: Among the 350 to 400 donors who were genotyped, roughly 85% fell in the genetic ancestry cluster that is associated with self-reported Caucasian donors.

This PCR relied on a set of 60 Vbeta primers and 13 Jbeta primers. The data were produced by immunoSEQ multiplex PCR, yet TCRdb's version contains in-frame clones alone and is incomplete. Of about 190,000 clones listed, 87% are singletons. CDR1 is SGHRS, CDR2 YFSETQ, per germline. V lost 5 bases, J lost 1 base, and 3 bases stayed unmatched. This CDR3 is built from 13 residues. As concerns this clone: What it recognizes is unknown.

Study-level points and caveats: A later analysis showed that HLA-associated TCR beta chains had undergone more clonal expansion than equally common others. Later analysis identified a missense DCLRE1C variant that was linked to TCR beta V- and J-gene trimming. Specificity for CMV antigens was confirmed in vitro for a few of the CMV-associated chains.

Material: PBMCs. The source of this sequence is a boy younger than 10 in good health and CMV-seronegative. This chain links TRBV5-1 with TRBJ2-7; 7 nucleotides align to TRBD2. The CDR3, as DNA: TGCGCCAGCAGTAGCGGGTCTTCCTACGAGCAGTACTTC. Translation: CASSSGSSYEQYF.